This entry lists 14 T cell receptor beta chains sequenced from one sample in a study of post-analysis software for immune sequencing data. Study-level results: Patients carried five TRBV segments more frequently than controls did, and TRBV5-6, TRBV5-1 and TRBV20-1 were among them.

The TCR beta cDNA libraries contained unique molecular identifiers. MiXCR, run by TCRdb on the PCR reads, gives a single entry per CDR3 protein. This table has about half a million distinct CDR3 sequences, 40% to 55% appearing once. No antigen has been identified for these receptors. The sample comprised blood. Receptors originate from a girl aged 10 to 17 with multiple sclerosis.

The gene calls are TRBV20-1 and TRBJ2-1; TRBD2 matches at 8 bases. Looked up from germline, CDR1 is DFQATT and CDR2 is SNEGSKA (reference sequence). V gave up 4 bases and J gave up 7 bases; unmatched junction bases: 6. This CDR3 region has 13 residues. DNA for the CDR3: TGCAGTGCTAACGGGAGGGCTCATAATGAGCAGTTCTTC. It encodes CSANGRAHNEQFF.

The chain uses TRBV5-1 and TRBJ1-1; D not resolved. The V end lost 2 bases, the J end lost 1 base, and 6 bases lay between the germline ends. Germline CDR1 reads SGHRS; CDR2 reads YFSETQ. CDR3 size: 13 residues. This CDR3 reads CASSLDTNTEAFF. CDR3 sequence (DNA): TGCGCCAGCAGCTTAGACACGAACACTGAAGCTTTCTTT.

This chain joins TRBV18 and TRBJ1-2, with TRBD1 identical over 7 bases. From germline, CDR1 is KGHSH and CDR2 LQKENI. The CDR3 length is 18 residues. The trim removed 1 base at V and 5 bases at J, leaving 16 bases unmatched. The CDR3 DNA reads as TGTGCCAGCTCACCACGCCGGGACAGCGAAGCCCATGGGTATGGCTACACCTTC. It translates to CASSPRRDSEAHGYGYTF. Based on the CDR3 plus reference TRBV18 and TRBJ1-2, the full variable domain is NAGVMQNPRHLVRRRGQEARLRCSPMKGHSHVYWYRQLPEEGLKFMVYLQKENIIDESGMPKERFSAEFPKEGPSILRIQQVVRGDSAAYFCASSPRRDSEAHGYGYTFGSGTRLTVV.

This sequence joins TRBV10-3 and TRBJ2-1; a possible D gene is TRBD2 (5 bases). The germline gives CDR1 ENHRY, CDR2 SYGVKD. The CDR3 is made up of 14 amino acids. The V end was cut by 3 bases, the J end by 8 bases, with 14 bases between. The CDR3 is CAISDPGLGDEQFF. As DNA, the CDR3 is TGTGCCATCAGTGACCCAGGACTGGGCGATGAGCAGTTCTTC.

This clonotype was observed a few times. This chain connects TRBV13 to TRBJ2-2; D is uncertain. The CDR3 totals 14 residues. Germline V gene data show CDR1 as PRHDT and CDR2 as FYEKMQ (reference sequence). V shed 2 bases and J shed 3 bases, with 7 bases lying between them. CDR3 in amino acids: CASSLRGDTGELFF. CDR3 nucleotide sequence: TGTGCCAGCAGCTTACGTGGGGACACCGGGGAGCTGTTTTTT.

This clonotype was counted between two and nine times. An end of the junction does not agree with germline; a read error may underlie this. V is TRBV7-2 and J is TRBJ1-1, with a tentative D call TRBD1 (5 bases). The CDR3 spans 11 residues. CDR1 SGHTA and CDR2 FQGNSA come from the germline V gene. The CDR3 is CASSSDTEAFF. The CDR3 region has the DNA TGTGCCAGCAGTTCGGACACCGAAGCTTTCTTT.

The chain joins TRBV6-2 or TRBV6-3 to TRBJ1-2; D perhaps matches TRBD1 (5 bases). Germline-derived CDR1 and CDR2 are MNHEY and SVGEGT. Trimming took 7 bases from V and 4 from J, leaving 19 bases between them. The CDR3 spans 15 residues. CDR3 in amino acids: CASKSGGTGGYGYTF. In DNA form, the CDR3 reads TGTGCCAGCAAGAGTGGCGGGACCGGCGGCTATGGCTACACCTTC.

As for this clonotype: The junction does not match germline at one end; this may be a read error. V is TRBV27 and J is TRBJ2-7; 12 bases map to TRBD1. The CDR3 is 14 residues long. CDR1 is MNHEY and CDR2 is SMNVEV in the germline V gene (reference sequence). DNA for the CDR3: TGTGCCAGCAGTTGGGGGACAGGGGGCTACGAGCAGTGCTTC. Protein sequence: CASSWGTGGYEQCF.

DNA of the CDR3: TGTGCCAGCAGTTTCAGCGGGAGGGCCTACAATGAGCAGTTCTTC. This gives the protein CASSFSGRAYNEQFF. This sequence joins TRBV12-3 or TRBV12-4 and TRBJ2-1; 10 nucleotides align to TRBD2. The CDR3 totals 15 residues. With V trimmed by 3 bases and J by 2 bases, 1 base remained unmatched.

The V gene is TRBV6-1, the J gene TRBJ1-4, with D unresolved. Germline lookup yields CDR1 MNHNS and CDR2 SASEGT. The CDR3 is made up of 15 amino acids. Trimming took off 2 bases at V and 7 bases at J, with 14 bases between the two ends. The CDR3 DNA is TGTGCCAGCAGTGAAAACCCTTCCCAGAGTGAAAAACTGTTTTTT. Encoded protein: CASSENPSQSEKLFF.

This clonotype was counted many times. The gene calls are TRBV29-1 and TRBJ2-7; 8 bases match TRBD1. Germline V gene sequence: CDR1 SQVTM, CDR2 ANQGSEA. Unmatched junction bases numbered 0, after V lost 1 base and J lost 4 bases. The CDR3 covers 12 residues. The CDR3: CSVEGTGYEQYF. The DNA for the CDR3 is TGCAGCGTTGAAGGGACAGGGTACGAGCAGTACTTC.

There are a few counts of this clonotype. The chain employs TRBV12-3 or TRBV12-4 and TRBJ1-4; 11 nucleotides match TRBD1. This CDR3 contains 14 residues. Unmatched junction bases numbered 3, after V lost 4 bases and J lost 8 bases. Here the CDR3 reads CASSWGQGGEKLFF. CDR3 nucleotides: TGTGCCAGCAGTTGGGGACAGGGGGGAGAAAAACTGTTTTTT.

The rearrangement links TRBV7-2 to TRBJ2-7; the match to TRBD1 covers 7 bases. The V gene end was trimmed by 5 bases and the J gene end by 4 bases; junction bases not matched to a gene: 11. Germline V gene data show CDR1 as SGHTA and CDR2 as FQGNSA. This CDR3 contains 15 residues. DNA of the CDR3: TGTGCCAGCAGCCCCCCCTCGACAGGGTGGTACGAGCAGTACTTC. Its translation is CASSPPSTGWYEQYF.

The sample holds a few counts of this clonotype. The gene calls are TRBV5-5 and TRBJ1-2, with D maybe TRBD1 (5 bases). The V end lost 4 bases, the J end lost 2 bases, and 12 bases lay between the germline ends. The CDR3 has 14 amino acids. CDR1 and CDR2 (germline): SGHKS, YYEKEE (reference sequence). CDR3 amino acids: CASSTDTVNYGYTF. The CDR3 region has the DNA TGTGCCAGCAGCACGGACACGGTCAACTATGGCTACACCTTC.